The 10 T cell receptor beta chains below all came from one sample that was sequenced in a study of shared clonotypes between healthy human individuals. Only CD45RO-negative cells positively selected for CCR7 counted as naive CD8 cells, so terminally differentiated effector memory CD45RA+ cells were excluded. Clones were read by immunoSEQ multiplex PCR, and TCRdb kept only the in-frame ones, dropping some. The top ten hold 1% to 1.5% of the sample, which has 1.5 million to 2.5 million clones, about 95% seen once. The sequencing input was naive CD8+ T cells sorted from blood. The receptor source for this set is a young man in good health.

V is TRBV28 and J is TRBJ2-2; D might be TRBD1 (5 bases). Trimming removed 7 bases from V and 0 bases from J, with 12 bases in between. The germline V gene has CDR1 MDHEN and CDR2 SYDVKM. The CDR3 runs 15 residues. This chain's CDR3 is CASTGQGSNTGELFF. CDR3 nucleotides: TGTGCCAGCACCGGGCAGGGCTCGAACACCGGGGAGCTGTTTTTT. The entire variable domain, with the rest obtained from reference TRBV28 and TRBJ2-2, is as follows: DVKVTQSSRYLVKRTGEKVFLECVQDMDHENMFWYRQDPGLGLRLIYFSYDVKMKEKGDIPEGYSVSREKKERFSLILESASTNQTSMYLCASTGQGSNTGELFFGEGSRLTVL.

V and J are TRBV4-1 and TRBJ1-4; D is unclear. V gave up 0 bases and J gave up 5 bases, with 7 bases separating them. In germline, CDR1 is MGHRA, CDR2 YSYEKL. The CDR3 runs 14 residues. CDR3 in DNA: TGCGCCAGCAGCCAAGAAAGAGGGAATGAAAAACTGTTTTTT. This sequence encodes CASSQERGNEKLFF.

This chain uses TRBV7-8 with TRBJ1-6; D unresolved. The germline CDR1 and CDR2 sequences are SGHVS and FQNEAQ. The CDR3 is made up of 13 amino acids. Trimming removed 0 bases at V and 9 bases at J, with 6 bases between. The CDR3 DNA reads TGTGCCAGCAGCTTAGCGCAGGCTTCACCCCTCCACTTT. Translating it yields CASSLAQASPLHF.

The chain combines TRBV28 with TRBJ2-7; unclear D gene. Trimming stripped 7 bases from V and 6 bases from J, with 16 bases between. CDR3 length: 13 amino acids. The germline gives CDR1 MDHEN, CDR2 SYDVKM. The CDR3 region is CASTYTGIGEQYF. The CDR3 DNA sequence: TGTGCCAGCACGTACACTGGCATTGGCGAGCAGTACTTC.

In this sample, this clone turned up a few times. V is TRBV25-1 and J is TRBJ2-1; D is tentatively TRBD1 or TRBD2 (6 bases each). V shed 1 base and J shed 6 bases, with 13 bases lying between them. Germline V CDR1 and CDR2: MGHDK, SYGVNS. The CDR3 has 15 residues. The chain's CDR3 is CASSEWGASGNEQFF. DNA for the CDR3: TGTGCCAGCAGTGAATGGGGGGCCTCGGGCAATGAGCAGTTCTTC.

Comment on this clone: This CDR3 is also generated by other DNA sequences in the sample. CDR3 DNA sequence: TGTGCCAGCAGTTCCTGGACCGTGGGGGAGCAGTACTTC. It yields the protein CASSSWTVGEQYF. The rearrangement uses TRBV28 and TRBJ2-7; unclear D gene. Germline loops: CDR1 MDHEN, CDR2 SYDVKM. The CDR3 runs to 13 residues. Deletions cut 4 bases from V and 7 bases from J, with 14 bases between.

The chain is built from TRBV7-2 and TRBJ2-7; possible D gene TRBD2, 7 bases. CDR3 length equals 15 residues. V lost 3 bases to trimming and J lost 3 bases, with 15 bases between them. Looked up from germline, CDR1 is SGHTA and CDR2 is FQGNSA. The CDR3 loop reads CASSFYAGALYEQYF. The CDR3, as DNA: TGTGCCAGCAGCTTTTACGCGGGGGCCCTCTACGAGCAGTACTTC.

In regard to this clone: This sample includes further DNA sequences coding for the same CDR3. The gene calls are TRBV9 and TRBJ2-2, with D unresolved. CDR3 length: 14 amino acids. CDR1 and CDR2 (germline): SGDLS, YYNGEE. The V end lost 0 bases, the J end lost 5 bases, and 8 bases lay between the germline ends. This CDR3 is CASSVEGVTGELFF. For the CDR3, the DNA is TGTGCCAGCAGCGTAGAAGGCGTAACCGGGGAGCTGTTTTTT.

The rearrangement links TRBV7-9 to TRBJ2-6, with 10 bases identical to TRBD2. Germline V gives CDR1 SEHNR, CDR2 FQNEAQ (reference sequence). The length of the CDR3 is 19 residues. After removal of 4 bases from V and 0 bases from J, the junction contained 9 bases not matched to a gene. The CDR3: CASSSSGTSVFSGANVLTF. Here the CDR3 DNA reads TGTGCCAGCAGCTCCTCCGGGACTAGCGTTTTCTCTGGGGCCAACGTCCTGACTTTC.

The J gene is TRBJ2-5, the V gene TRBV15; 10 positions match TRBD2. CDR3 length: 15 amino acids. Germline CDR1 LNHNV, CDR2 YYDKDF (reference sequence). The V gene end was trimmed by 1 base and the J gene end by 4 bases; junction bases not matched to a gene: 3. This chain's CDR3 is CATSRGAGGPETQYF. CDR3 DNA sequence: TGTGCCACCAGCAGAGGAGCGGGGGGGCCAGAGACCCAGTACTTC. The variable domain in full, completed from reference TRBV15 and TRBJ2-5, reads DAMVIQNPRYQVTQFGKPVTLSCSQTLNHNVMYWYQQKSSQAPKLLFHYYDKDFNNEADTPDNFQSRRPNTSFCFLDIRSPGLGDTAMYLCATSRGAGGPETQYFGPGTRLLVL.